The 25 T cell receptor beta chains below all came from one sample that was sequenced in a study of blood T cell repertoires in COVID-19. TCRdb's copy holds only in-frame clones and misses some; the assay was immunoSEQ multiplex PCR. Of approximately 330,000 clones listed, 87% were seen once; the top ten hold more than 7.5%. Sequencing was carried out using peripheral blood. All receptors come from a man younger than 40 with COVID-19, enrolled during active disease.

The gene calls are TRBV19 and TRBJ2-7; maybe TRBD2 (6 bases). Per the germline V gene, CDR1 is LNHDA and CDR2 is SQIVND (reference sequence). This CDR3 is built from 15 residues. Trimming cost V 6 bases and J 2 bases, with 17 bases left between them. The CDR3 region is CASRATSGGTYEQYF. DNA of the CDR3: TGTGCCAGTAGAGCCACGTCCGGGGGAACCTACGAGCAGTACTTC.

The CDR3 sequence: CASSPSGRGGESQPQHF. The CDR3 coding sequence is TGTGCCAGTAGTCCCTCGGGTCGGGGAGGGGAGAGCCAGCCCCAGCATTTT. The gene calls are TRBV19 and TRBJ1-5; maybe TRBD1 (5 bases). Looked up from germline, CDR1 is LNHDA and CDR2 is SQIVND (reference sequence). The CDR3 has 17 amino acids. V was shortened by 5 bases and J by 7 bases, with 24 bases between the two germline ends.

This chain joins TRBV6-5 and TRBJ2-7, with a tentative D call TRBD1 (5 bases). Germline-derived CDR1 and CDR2 are MNHEY and SVGAGI. Trimming pared 6 bases from V and 3 bases from J, leaving 12 bases between. The CDR3 length is 13 residues. The CDR3 protein is CASRQDTFYEQYF. Written as DNA, the CDR3 is TGTGCCAGCAGACAGGACACCTTCTACGAGCAGTACTTC.

In this sample, this clone turned up a few times. The J gene is TRBJ1-6, the V gene TRBV27, with 7 bases aligning to TRBD1. V shed 5 bases and J 8 bases; nucleotides not matched to a gene: 12. The CDR3 runs 16 residues. Germline V gene data show CDR1 as MNHEY and CDR2 as SMNVEV (reference sequence). In DNA form, the CDR3 reads TGTGCCAGCAGTAAACGTAGACAGGGACTTGATTCACCCCTCCACTTT. It translates to CASSKRRQGLDSPLHF.

V and J are TRBV6-5 and TRBJ2-7; tentative D call: TRBD1 (6 bases). Germline-derived CDR1 and CDR2 are MNHEY and SVGAGI. This CDR3 region has 14 residues. V lost 2 bases to trimming and J lost 2 bases, with 10 bases between them. The CDR3 bases are TGTGCCAGCAGTTACCAGGGGCGCACCTACGAGCAGTACTTC. Its translation is CASSYQGRTYEQYF.

J is TRBJ2-7 and V is TRBV3-1 (or the pseudogene TRBV3-2), with D maybe TRBD2 (5 bases). This CDR3 has 16 amino acids. From germline, CDR1 is LGHDT and CDR2 YNNKEL (reference sequence). The germline V and J ends were trimmed by 3 bases and 2 bases, with 17 bases remaining between them. The CDR3: CASSHAVLQRTYEQYF. The DNA for the CDR3 is TGTGCCAGCAGCCACGCGGTCCTACAGCGGACCTACGAGCAGTACTTC.

This chain uses TRBV19 with TRBJ2-1; D not resolved. V lost 8 bases and J 7 bases, leaving 15 bases between the germline ends. CDR3 length equals 13 residues. Germline CDR1 reads LNHDA; CDR2 reads SQIVND (reference sequence). CDR3 in amino acids: CASGVRNVNEQFF. The CDR3 DNA follows: TGTGCCAGTGGAGTCCGTAATGTGAATGAGCAGTTCTTC.

This chain connects TRBV9 to TRBJ2-1; TRBD2 agrees at 7 bases. V shed 5 bases, J shed 5 bases, and the junction held 1 base outside the gene matches. CDR3 length equals 12 residues. From germline, CDR1 is SGDLS and CDR2 YYNGEE. CDR3 in amino acids: CASSGRDNEQFF. The CDR3 DNA sequence: TGTGCCAGCAGTGGGAGGGACAATGAGCAGTTCTTC.

The chain couples TRBV7-7 to TRBJ2-7, with 8 positions matching TRBD1. Germline assignment: CDR1 SSHAT and CDR2 FNYEAQ (reference sequence). The CDR3 has 15 residues. Trimming at V came to 3 bases and at J to 0 bases, leaving 4 bases not matched to a gene. CDR3 sequence: CASSFRTGSSYEQYF. CDR3 nucleotide sequence: TGTGCCAGCAGCTTCCGGACAGGGAGCTCCTACGAGCAGTACTTC.

This sequence joins TRBV5-5 and TRBJ1-1; D not resolved. CDR3 length: 16 amino acids. V dropped 4 bases and J dropped 1 base, with 17 bases sitting between them. Germline V gene lookup returns CDR1 SGHKS and CDR2 YYEKEE (reference sequence). CDR3 loop: CASSLRGGLGNTEAFF. CDR3 DNA sequence: TGTGCCAGCAGCCTTCGCGGCGGCCTGGGGAACACTGAAGCTTTCTTT.

This chain connects TRBV27 to TRBJ1-4, with a possible D match to TRBD1 (5 bases). The CDR3 runs to 14 residues. The V end was cut by 2 bases, the J end by 8 bases, with 12 bases between. From germline, CDR1 is MNHEY and CDR2 SMNVEV (reference sequence). The CDR3 nucleotides are TGTGCCAGCAGTTTAAGGGGCTCTCGGGAAAAACTGTTTTTT. Translated: CASSLRGSREKLFF.

The rearrangement joins TRBV28 to TRBJ2-3; D unresolved. The CDR3 is 16 amino acids. Trimming pared 2 bases from V and 4 bases from J, leaving 16 bases between. From germline, CDR1 is MDHEN and CDR2 SYDVKM. The DNA for the CDR3 is TGTGCCAGCAGTTTAGGGCCTCCCCTGGGCTCAGATACGCAGTATTTT. As protein: CASSLGPPLGSDTQYF.

In its sample, this clone was seen once. The chain couples TRBV9 to TRBJ2-1; TRBD2 agrees at 11 bases. The CDR3 loop spans 19 amino acids. V trimming: 0 bases; J trimming: 3 bases; junction bases outside the gene matches: 11. The germline CDR1 and CDR2 sequences are SGDLS and YYNGEE. CDR3: CASSVGLSGGAFGYNEQFF. The CDR3 nucleotides are TGTGCCAGCAGCGTAGGGCTTAGCGGGGGGGCTTTTGGCTACAATGAGCAGTTCTTC. The whole variable domain, filled in from reference TRBV9 and TRBJ2-1, reads DSGVTQTPKHLITATGQRVTLRCSPRSGDLSVYWYQQSLDQGLQFLIQYYNGEERAKGNILERFSAQQFPDLHSELNLSSLELGDSALYFCASSVGLSGGAFGYNEQFFGPGTRLTVL.

The chain employs TRBV7-9 and TRBJ1-2; 9 bases align to TRBD1. From germline, CDR1 is SEHNR and CDR2 FQNEAQ (reference sequence). The CDR3 totals 14 residues. Trimming cost V 6 bases and J 2 bases; bases outside gene matches: 4. CDR3 sequence reads: CASRTGTGNYGYTF. CDR3 nucleotide sequence: TGTGCCAGCAGAACCGGGACAGGGAACTATGGCTACACCTTC.

This chain joins TRBV4-3 and TRBJ2-2; 8 nucleotides agree with TRBD2. The CDR3 consists of 18 residues. The germline V gene encodes CDR1 LGHNA and CDR2 YSLEER. Trimming took 1 base from V and 0 from J; bases not matched to a gene: 7. CDR3 sequence: CASSQVTSGATNTGELFF. DNA of the CDR3: TGCGCCAGCAGCCAAGTCACTAGCGGAGCTACGAACACCGGGGAGCTGTTTTTT.

V is TRBV18 and J is TRBJ1-1; 7 bases align to TRBD1. The CDR3 extends over 15 amino acids. The germline CDR1 and CDR2 sequences are KGHSH and LQKENI. V lost 0 bases, J lost 5 bases, and 6 bases stayed unmatched. The CDR3 DNA reads TGTGCCAGCTCACCACCGTCGACAGGGAGGACTGAAGCTTTCTTT. This gives the protein CASSPPSTGRTEAFF.

The V call is TRBV6-5, the J call TRBJ1-2, with D uncertain. Germline V gene data show CDR1 as MNHEY and CDR2 as SVGAGI. The CDR3 is made up of 15 amino acids. V gave up 2 bases and J gave up 6 bases, with 16 bases separating them. The CDR3 region is CASSYQVAGADGYTF. DNA of the CDR3: TGTGCCAGCAGTTACCAGGTAGCGGGAGCGGATGGCTACACCTTC.

This chain connects TRBV11-2 to TRBJ1-1; D gene ambiguous. From germline, CDR1 is SGHAT and CDR2 FQNNGV. CDR3 length equals 13 residues. V lost 2 bases to trimming and J lost 5 bases, with 9 bases between them. CDR3: CASSLFTGTEAFF. The CDR3 coding sequence is TGTGCCAGCAGCTTATTCACGGGGACTGAAGCTTTCTTT.

V usage is TRBV5-6 and J usage is TRBJ1-1, with 10 bases identical to TRBD1. Germline V lookup: CDR1 SGHDT, CDR2 YYEEEE. The V segment lost 3 bases and the J segment 5 bases; nucleotides outside the gene matches: 1. CDR3 length equals 13 residues. The CDR3 sequence is CASSWTGGTEAFF. The CDR3 DNA reads TGTGCCAGCAGCTGGACAGGGGGGACTGAAGCTTTCTTT.

The chain employs TRBV24-1 and TRBJ2-1, with unresolved D. CDR3 size: 15 residues. Germline assignment: CDR1 KGHDR and CDR2 SFDVKD. V was trimmed by 2 bases and J by 0 bases, leaving 7 bases between them. In DNA form, the CDR3 reads TGTGCCACCAGTGATTCCTGGAGCTCCTACAATGAGCAGTTCTTC. Amino acids: CATSDSWSSYNEQFF.

The V and J genes are TRBV5-1 and TRBJ2-1; TRBD2 might be the D (5 bases). Germline V CDR1 and CDR2: SGHRS, YFSETQ. The CDR3 is made up of 13 amino acids. V gave up 0 bases and J gave up 8 bases, with 9 bases separating them. CDR3 in amino acids: CASSLERVDEQFF. CDR3 nucleotides: TGCGCCAGCAGCTTGGAGAGGGTTGATGAGCAGTTCTTC.

This chain links TRBV5-8 with TRBJ2-1; D is uncertain. The CDR3 is 15 residues long. The germline gives CDR1 SGHTS, CDR2 YDEGEE. V shed 6 bases and J shed 2 bases, with 15 bases lying between them. Written as DNA, the CDR3 is TGTGCCAGCACCCCGGAACCTAGTCCCTACAATGAGCAGTTCTTC. Protein sequence: CASTPEPSPYNEQFF. Combining the CDR3 with reference TRBV5-8 and TRBJ2-1 gives the whole variable domain EAGVTQSPTHLIKTRGQQATLRCSPISGHTSVYWYQQALGLGLQFLLWYDEGEERNRGNFPPRFSGRQFPNYSSELNVNALELEDSALYLCASTPEPSPYNEQFFGPGTRLTVL.

The chain combines TRBV28 with TRBJ2-7; no firm D call. Trimming pared 8 bases from V and 7 bases from J, leaving 18 bases between. Germline V gene lookup returns CDR1 MDHEN and CDR2 SYDVKM. The CDR3 runs to 13 residues. The CDR3 DNA follows: TGTGCCAGCTCTTCAGGTTCTGTCCGGGAGCAGTACTTC. Protein product: CASSSGSVREQYF.

The chain combines TRBV5-4 with TRBJ2-5; 7 positions agree with TRBD2. The V segment lost 1 base and the J segment 4 bases; nucleotides outside the gene matches: 10. Germline CDR1 reads SGHNT; CDR2 reads YYREEE (reference sequence). This CDR3 comprises 16 residues. The chain's CDR3 is CASSLNSAGNRETQYF. CDR3 in DNA: TGTGCCAGCAGCTTGAACTCAGCGGGGAATAGAGAGACCCAGTACTTC.

This clone has a handful of counts. The chain is built from TRBV2 and TRBJ2-7; the match to TRBD1 covers 11 bases. The V and J ends lost 5 bases and 9 bases, in that order; junction bases with no gene match: 6. Germline V gene lookup returns CDR1 SNHLY and CDR2 FYNNEI. This CDR3 contains 13 residues. CDR3 sequence: CASSPDRGRVQYF. CDR3 nucleotides: TGTGCCAGCAGTCCGGACAGGGGGCGCGTGCAGTACTTC.